Sequencing of this TCR beta chain was carried out in a study of shared clonotypes between healthy human individuals. Findings and limits, study-wide: An anticipated effect of sequencing depth on clonotype sharing among donors was recognized.

Healthy HIV-negative adults without recent acute infections or vaccinations served as donors. The V and J ends lost 1 base and 0 bases respectively, with 9 bases between them. Germline CDR1 reads SGHVS; CDR2 reads FNYEAQ. The CDR3 extends over 16 amino acids. Libraries were prepared by immunoSEQ multiplex PCR; TCRdb keeps only in-frame clonotypes and omits some of them. The table includes fewer than 650,000 clones, less than 80% detected once. Comments on this clone: Its antigen is undetermined.

The chain carries TRBV7-6 and TRBJ2-2; D uncertain. The clonotype originates from a woman in her thirties or forties in good health. Some clones in this sample may be carry-over from other donors' samples. The sample comprised PBMCs. CDR3 nucleotides: TGTGCCAGCAGCTTAGGTCGACCCTCGAACACCGGGGAGCTGTTTTTT. This encodes CASSLGRPSNTGELFF.